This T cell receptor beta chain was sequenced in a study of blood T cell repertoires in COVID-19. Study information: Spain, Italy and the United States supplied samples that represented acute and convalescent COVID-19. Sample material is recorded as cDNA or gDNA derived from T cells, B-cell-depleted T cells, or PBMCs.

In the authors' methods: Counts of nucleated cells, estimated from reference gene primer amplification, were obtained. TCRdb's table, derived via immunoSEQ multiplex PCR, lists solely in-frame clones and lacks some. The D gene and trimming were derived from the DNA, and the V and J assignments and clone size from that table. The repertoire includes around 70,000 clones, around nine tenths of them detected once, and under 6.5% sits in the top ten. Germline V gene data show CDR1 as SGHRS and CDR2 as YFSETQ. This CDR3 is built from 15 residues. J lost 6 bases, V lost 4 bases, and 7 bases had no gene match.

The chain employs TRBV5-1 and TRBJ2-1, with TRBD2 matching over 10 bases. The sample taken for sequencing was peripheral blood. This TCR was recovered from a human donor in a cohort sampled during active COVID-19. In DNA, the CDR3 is TGCGCCAGCAGCACGCTAGCGGGGGTCCCCAATGAGCAGTTCTTC. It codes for CASSTLAGVPNEQFF.